These T cell receptor beta chains were read from a single sample in a study of preoperative IRX-2 immunotherapy in early breast cancer. Using immunoSEQ multiplex PCR, the repertoire was profiled, and TCRdb retains in-frame clones only, with some absent. The table lists roughly 57,000 clones, approximately 93% of them singletons. This sample was obtained from a patient treated with IRX-2 immunotherapy. These receptors all come from a human donor with breast cancer. Both conserved end residues are part of each CDR3. D genes are given only for firm matches. Expanded clones are given a class, and other clones once, few, many or no size at all.

cdr3_length	d_call	j_call	v_call	clone_size	cdr3_aa	cdr3_nt
12	NA	TRBJ1-5	TRBV15	once	CATSRDLQPQHF	TGTGCCACCAGCAGAGATCTCCAGCCCCAGCATTTT
16	TRBD2	TRBJ2-3	TRBV7-2	few	CASSLVGGRAPDTQYF	TGTGCCAGCAGCTTAGTTGGCGGGAGGGCCCCAGATACGCAGTATTTT
11	NA	TRBJ1-1	TRBV20-1	NA	CSARATEVAFF	TGCAGTGCTAGAGCAACCGAGGTGGCTTTCTTT
13	NA	TRBJ1-5	TRBV7-8	NA	CASSYGSDQPQHF	TGTGCCAGCAGCTACGGGTCAGATCAGCCCCAGCATTTT
14	NA	TRBJ2-2	TRBV6-5	NA	CASRRTGGGGELFF	TGTGCCAGCAGGAGAACCGGGGGTGGCGGGGAGCTGTTTTTT
13	NA	TRBJ1-3	TRBV6-1	NA	CASIEGTGNTIYF	TGTGCCAGCATTGAAGGGACTGGAAACACCATATATTTT
15	TRBD2	TRBJ2-1	TRBV6-5	NA	CASSYISGLGSEQFF	TGTGCCAGCAGTTACATTTCGGGACTAGGGTCTGAGCAGTTCTTC
15	NA	TRBJ2-5	TRBV7-9	NA	CASSPGHIRGETQYF	TGTGCCAGCAGTCCAGGACACATCCGAGGAGAGACCCAGTACTTC
14	NA	TRBJ1-2	TRBV4-3	NA	CASSQLMGRYGYTF	TGCGCCAGCAGCCAACTCATGGGGCGGTATGGCTACACCTTC
14	TRBD1	TRBJ1-1	TRBV18	once	CASSQDRGNTEAFF	TGTGCCAGCTCACAGGACAGGGGGAACACTGAAGCTTTCTTT
13	NA	TRBJ1-5	TRBV7-2	NA	CASSLTSNQPQHF	TGTGCCAGCAGCTTAACAAGCAATCAGCCCCAGCATTTT
16	NA	TRBJ2-1	TRBV27	NA	CASSPPPGVSYNEQFF	TGTGCCAGCAGTCCCCCCCCAGGGGTCTCCTACAATGAGCAGTTCTTC
13	NA	TRBJ1-5	TRBV10-3	once	CAISPGLNQPQHF	TGTGCCATCAGCCCAGGGCTGAATCAGCCCCAGCATTTT
14	NA	TRBJ1-1	TRBV2	NA	CASRFGRENTEAFF	TGTGCCAGCAGATTTGGGAGGGAGAACACTGAAGCTTTCTTT
17	NA	TRBJ2-7	TRBV4-3	NA	CASSQAPGQLSSYEQYF	TGCGCCAGCAGCCAAGCGCCGGGGCAGCTCAGCTCCTACGAGCAGTACTTC
14	NA	TRBJ2-7	TRBV2	NA	CASGAGRYSYEQYF	TGTGCCAGCGGAGCGGGCAGGTACTCCTACGAGCAGTACTTC
17	TRBD2	TRBJ2-1	TRBV7-3	NA	CASSLTSTSGFYNEQFF	TGTGCCAGCAGCTTAACGTCAACTAGCGGATTTTACAATGAGCAGTTCTTC
11	NA	TRBJ2-7	TRBV20-1	NA	CSASSAEEQYF	TGCAGTGCTAGCAGTGCAGAAGAGCAGTACTTC
12	NA	TRBJ1-2	TRBV30	NA	CAQGQNSDGYTF	TGTGCCCAAGGACAGAACTCGGATGGCTACACCTTC
15	NA	TRBJ1-4	TRBV4-2	NA	CASSQEPSEPGKLFF	TGTGCCAGCAGCCAAGAGCCGTCGGAGCCTGGTAAACTGTTTTTT
11	NA	TRBJ2-1	TRBV11-2	NA	CASSFRGGLFF	TGTGCCAGCAGCTTCAGGGGGGGTCTGTTCTTC
16	TRBD1	TRBJ2-3	TRBV7-8	NA	CASSLAGQVSTDTQYF	TGTGCCAGCAGCTTAGCGGGACAGGTTAGCACAGATACGCAGTATTTT
15	NA	TRBJ1-2	TRBV6-5	NA	CASSYSKPSLYGYTF	TGTGCCAGCAGTTACTCGAAGCCCTCCCTCTATGGCTACACCTTC
16	NA	TRBJ2-2	TRBV4-3	NA	CASSQASGNTFGELFF	TGCGCCAGCAGCCAAGCTTCAGGAAACACCTTCGGGGAGCTGTTTTTT
16	TRBD2	TRBJ2-3	TRBV10-3	NA	CAISERGGFGTDTQYF	TGTGCCATCAGTGAGCGGGGGGGCTTTGGCACAGATACGCAGTATTTT
14	NA	TRBJ1-2	TRBV4-1	NA	CASNPVGGDYGYTF	TGCGCCAGCAACCCAGTCGGAGGTGACTATGGCTACACCTTC
15	NA	TRBJ2-7	TRBV5-3	NA	CARSFPRGRPYEQYF	TGTGCCAGAAGCTTTCCCCGGGGCAGGCCCTACGAGCAGTACTTC
15	NA	TRBJ1-2	TRBV10-1	NA	CASPRDGIFRYGYTF	TGCGCCAGCCCCCGGGACGGTATATTCCGCTATGGCTACACCTTC
13	NA	TRBJ1-5	TRBV6-5	NA	CASSYSSFQPQHF	TGTGCCAGCAGTTACTCGAGTTTTCAGCCCCAGCATTTT
16	TRBD2	TRBJ2-1	TRBV7-9	once	CASSLGMSGGYNEQFF	TGTGCCAGCAGCTTAGGTATGAGCGGGGGATACAATGAGCAGTTCTTC
13	NA	TRBJ2-7	TRBV18	NA	CASSPSGNYEQYF	TGTGCCAGCTCGCCTTCTGGGAACTACGAGCAGTACTTC
15	NA	TRBJ1-1	TRBV27	NA	CASSFGGSLGTEAFF	TGTGCCAGCAGTTTCGGAGGCTCCCTTGGGACTGAAGCTTTCTTT
19	TRBD2	TRBJ2-7	TRBV4-3	NA	CASSQTWGGTRSGSYEQYF	TGCGCCAGCAGCCAAACCTGGGGGGGGACTAGGTCCGGCTCCTACGAGCAGTACTTC
17	TRBD2	TRBJ2-5	TRBV10-2	NA	CASSGTSGSLLQETQYF	TGCGCCAGCAGTGGGACTAGCGGGTCCCTCCTCCAAGAGACCCAGTACTTC
14	TRBD2	TRBJ2-5	TRBV6-1	NA	CASTLAGVGETQYF	TGTGCCAGCACCTTAGCGGGAGTGGGGGAGACCCAGTACTTC
15	TRBD1	TRBJ1-1	TRBV19	NA	CASGGTGLMNTEAFF	TGTGCCAGTGGCGGGACAGGGTTGATGAACACTGAAGCTTTCTTT
13	NA	TRBJ2-1	TRBV28	NA	CASKGGAAIGQFF	TGTGCCAGCAAAGGAGGGGCCGCAATCGGGCAGTTCTTC
14	TRBD1	TRBJ2-5	TRBV18	NA	CASYRDRGRETQYF	TGTGCCAGCTACCGGGACAGGGGGCGAGAGACCCAGTACTTC
15	TRBD2	TRBJ2-1	TRBV27	NA	CASSLTSGTYNEQFF	TGTGCCAGCAGTTTAACTAGCGGAACCTACAATGAGCAGTTCTTC
16	TRBD2	TRBJ2-1	TRBV7-2	NA	CASSLVAGVLYNEQFF	TGTGCCAGCAGCTTAGTAGCGGGAGTGCTCTACAATGAGCAGTTCTTC
15	NA	TRBJ2-3	TRBV6-1	NA	CASRMVERSTDTQYF	TGTGCCAGCAGGATGGTGGAAAGGAGCACAGATACGCAGTATTTT
14	NA	TRBJ2-5	TRBV21-1	NA	CASSKSGTEATQYF	TGTGCCAGCAGCAAATCCGGTACTGAGGCGACCCAGTACTTC
14	TRBD1	TRBJ2-7	TRBV4-1	NA	CASSLDRGADEQYF	TGCGCCAGCAGCCTCGACAGGGGCGCCGACGAGCAGTACTTC
17	NA	TRBJ2-6	TRBV5-1	NA	CASSLPQSSSGANVLTF	TGCGCCAGCAGCTTGCCACAGTCCAGCTCTGGGGCCAACGTCCTGACTTTC
12	NA	TRBJ2-5	TRBV28	NA	CASAVAGETQYF	TGTGCCAGCGCGGTGGCTGGGGAGACCCAGTACTTC
15	NA	TRBJ2-3	TRBV27	NA	CASSLNGGGTDTQYF	TGTGCCAGCAGTTTAAACGGGGGCGGTACAGATACGCAGTATTTT
15	TRBD1	TRBJ1-5	TRBV7-8	NA	CASSPRTGNNQPQHF	TGTGCCAGCAGCCCTCGGACAGGAAACAATCAGCCCCAGCATTTT
13	TRBD1	TRBJ1-2	TRBV6-5	NA	CASSSTGRRGYTF	TGTGCCAGCAGCTCGACAGGGCGTCGTGGCTACACCTTC
15	NA	TRBJ2-7	TRBV5-1	NA	CASSIGGGQTYEQYF	TGCGCCAGCAGCATTGGGGGGGGACAGACTTACGAGCAGTACTTC
12	NA	TRBJ2-3	TRBV28	NA	CASSIHQGTQYF	TGTGCCAGCAGTATCCATCAAGGAACGCAGTATTTT
13	TRBD2	TRBJ2-1	TRBV19	NA	CASSIGTSNEQFF	TGTGCCAGTAGTATTGGGACTAGCAATGAGCAGTTCTTC
14	TRBD1	TRBJ1-6	TRBV30	NA	CAWSPGTGLTPLHF	TGTGCCTGGAGCCCCGGGACAGGATTAACACCCCTCCACTTT
15	NA	TRBJ1-5	TRBV10-3	NA	CAISPRGLGNQPQHF	TGTGCCATCAGTCCCAGGGGTTTGGGGAATCAGCCCCAGCATTTT